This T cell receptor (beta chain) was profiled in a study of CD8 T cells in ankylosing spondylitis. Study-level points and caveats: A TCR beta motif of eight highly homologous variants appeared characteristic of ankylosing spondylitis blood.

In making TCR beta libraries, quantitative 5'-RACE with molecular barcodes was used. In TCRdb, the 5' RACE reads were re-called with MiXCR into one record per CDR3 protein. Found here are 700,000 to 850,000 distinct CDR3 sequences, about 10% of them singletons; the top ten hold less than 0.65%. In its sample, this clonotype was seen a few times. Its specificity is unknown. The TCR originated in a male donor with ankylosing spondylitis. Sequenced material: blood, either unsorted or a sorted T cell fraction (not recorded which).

In nucleotides, the CDR3 is TGTGCCAGCAGCCCTACAGTTAGGAATGAGCAGTTCTTC. Encoded protein: CASSPTVRNEQFF. The rearrangement joins TRBV14 to TRBJ2-1; D ambiguous. The V end lost 4 bases, the J end lost 7 bases, and 11 bases lay between the germline ends. Germline CDR1 and CDR2: SGHDN and FVKESK. The CDR3 loop spans 13 amino acids.